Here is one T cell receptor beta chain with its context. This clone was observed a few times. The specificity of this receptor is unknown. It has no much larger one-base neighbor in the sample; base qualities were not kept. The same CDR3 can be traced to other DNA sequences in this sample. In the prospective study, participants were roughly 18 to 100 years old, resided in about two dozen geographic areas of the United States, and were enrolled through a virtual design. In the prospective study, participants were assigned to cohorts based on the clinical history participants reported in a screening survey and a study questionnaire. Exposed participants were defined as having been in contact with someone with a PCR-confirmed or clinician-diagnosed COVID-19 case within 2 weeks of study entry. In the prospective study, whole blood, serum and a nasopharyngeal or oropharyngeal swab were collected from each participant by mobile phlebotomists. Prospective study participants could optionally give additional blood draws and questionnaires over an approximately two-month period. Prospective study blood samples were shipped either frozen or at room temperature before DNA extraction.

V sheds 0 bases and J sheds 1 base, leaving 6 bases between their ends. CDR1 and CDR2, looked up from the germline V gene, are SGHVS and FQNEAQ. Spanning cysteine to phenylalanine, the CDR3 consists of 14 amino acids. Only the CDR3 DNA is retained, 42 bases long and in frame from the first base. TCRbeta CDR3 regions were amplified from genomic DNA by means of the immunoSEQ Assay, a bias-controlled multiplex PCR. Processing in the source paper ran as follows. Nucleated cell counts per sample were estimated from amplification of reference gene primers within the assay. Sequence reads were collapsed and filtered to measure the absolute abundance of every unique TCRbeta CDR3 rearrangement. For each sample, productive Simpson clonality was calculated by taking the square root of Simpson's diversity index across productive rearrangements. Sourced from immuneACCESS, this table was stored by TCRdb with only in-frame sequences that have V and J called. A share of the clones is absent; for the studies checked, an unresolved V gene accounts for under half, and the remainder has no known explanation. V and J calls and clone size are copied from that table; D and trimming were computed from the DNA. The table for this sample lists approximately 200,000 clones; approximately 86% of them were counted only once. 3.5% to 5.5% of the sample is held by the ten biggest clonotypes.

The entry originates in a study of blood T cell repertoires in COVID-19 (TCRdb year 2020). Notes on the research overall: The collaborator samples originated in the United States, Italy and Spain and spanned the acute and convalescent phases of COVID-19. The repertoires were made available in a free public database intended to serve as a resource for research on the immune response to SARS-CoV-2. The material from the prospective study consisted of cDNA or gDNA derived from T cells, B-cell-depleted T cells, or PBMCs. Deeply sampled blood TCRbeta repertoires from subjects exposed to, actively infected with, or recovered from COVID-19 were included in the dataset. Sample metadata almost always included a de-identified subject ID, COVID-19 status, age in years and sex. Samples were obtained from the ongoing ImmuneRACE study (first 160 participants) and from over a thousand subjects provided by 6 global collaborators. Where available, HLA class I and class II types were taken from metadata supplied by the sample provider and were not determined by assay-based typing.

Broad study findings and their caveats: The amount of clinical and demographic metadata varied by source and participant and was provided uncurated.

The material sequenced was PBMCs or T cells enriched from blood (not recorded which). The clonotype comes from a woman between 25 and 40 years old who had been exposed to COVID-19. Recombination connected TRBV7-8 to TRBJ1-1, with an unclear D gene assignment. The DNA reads TGTGCCAGCAGCTTAGCGCCCGGGAACACTGAAGCTTTCTTT. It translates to CASSLAPGNTEAFF. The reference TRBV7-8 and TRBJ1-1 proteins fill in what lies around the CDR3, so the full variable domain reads GAGVSQSPRYKVAKRGQDVALRCDPISGHVSLFWYQQALGQGPEFLTYFQNEAQLDKSGLPSDRFFAERPEGSVSTLKIQRTQQEDSAVYLCASSLAPGNTEAFFGQGTRLTVV.